What follows are 21 T cell receptor beta chains derived from one specimen sequenced in a study of CD8+ T cells in alopecia areata. Extraction and reverse transcription of RNA yielded cDNA as the sequencing template. Clones were read by immunoSEQ multiplex PCR, and TCRdb kept only the in-frame ones, dropping some. The sample yields approximately 280,000 clones, roughly 64% seen once. Treatment given: oral pan-JAK inhibitor, 5-10 mg twice daily. Sample: CD4+ T cells sorted from blood, taken at week 24, from a patient treated with tofacitinib. The receptors were sampled from a human donor with alopecia areata.

The chain is built from TRBV5-6 and TRBJ2-7; D uncertain. The CDR3 spans 13 residues. The germline gives CDR1 SGHDT, CDR2 YYEEEE. V lost 0 bases, J lost 6 bases, and 10 bases lay in between. CDR3 bases: TGTGCCAGCAGCTTGGCCACGGCAGCCGAGCAGTACTTC. The encoded protein is CASSLATAAEQYF.

The sample holds a few counts of this clone. The chain combines TRBV5-1 with TRBJ2-3, with a possible D match to TRBD1 (6 bases). Germline V gives CDR1 SGHRS, CDR2 YFSETQ. This CDR3 contains 14 residues. Deletions cut 3 bases from V and 2 bases from J, with 10 bases between. The CDR3 reads CASSWTAYTDTQYF. The CDR3 DNA follows: TGCGCCAGCAGCTGGACAGCCTACACAGATACGCAGTATTTT.

The chain joins TRBV5-1 to TRBJ2-1; D is perhaps TRBD1 (7 bases). V lost 0 bases to trimming and J lost 4 bases, with 14 bases between them. The CDR3 spans 16 residues. Germline CDR1 and CDR2: SGHRS and YFSETQ. CDR3 coding DNA: TGCGCCAGCAGCTTGGTTGGAGGGGGCCAATACAATGAGCAGTTCTTC. It codes for CASSLVGGGQYNEQFF.

CDR3 nucleotides: TGTGCCAGCGCACCAGAGATAGGCACCGGGGAGCTGTTTTTT. Protein sequence: CASAPEIGTGELFF. This chain connects TRBV9 to TRBJ2-2, with D unresolved. The CDR3 has 14 amino acids. Trimming shortened V by 7 bases and J by 4 bases, and 14 bases separated the two germline ends. In germline, CDR1 is SGDLS, CDR2 YYNGEE.

In this sample, this clone turned up a few times. Here the CDR3 DNA reads TGTGCCAGCAGCCAAGATCAGATAAGTCAGGGCTACACCTTC. Translated, it gives CASSQDQISQGYTF. The chain has TRBV4-2 and TRBJ1-2; D is unresolved. CDR3 size: 14 residues. Between the trimmed V and J ends, which lost 0 bases and 8 bases, there was a span of 13 bases. Germline CDR1 reads LGHNA; CDR2 reads YNFKEQ.

J is TRBJ2-1 and V is TRBV6-1; 9 bases line up with TRBD1. This CDR3 spans 17 amino acids. Germline CDR1 and CDR2: MNHNS and SASEGT. The junction had 11 bases not matched to a gene; V was cut back by 2 bases and J by 6 bases. CDR3 nucleotide sequence: TGTGCCAGCAGTGAACTATTCACAGGGGGCTCTGGCAATGAGCAGTTCTTC. Translation gives CASSELFTGGSGNEQFF.

The rearrangement uses TRBV25-1 and TRBJ2-1, with D possibly TRBD2 on 5 matching bases. This CDR3 comprises 12 residues. Germline V lookup: CDR1 MGHDK, CDR2 SYGVNS. V lost 5 bases to trimming and J lost 9 bases, with 11 bases between them. CDR3 coding DNA: TGTGCCAGCAGTCCGGGGATCGGTGAGCAGTTCTTC. Translated, it gives CASSPGIGEQFF.

The chain carries TRBV30 and TRBJ1-5, with D perhaps TRBD1 (5 bases). CDR3 length equals 17 residues. Trimming took off 2 bases at V and 2 bases at J, with 19 bases between the two ends. The V gene's germline CDR1 is GTSNPN and CDR2 SVGIG (reference sequence). The CDR3 loop is CAWSRNRGVSGNQPQHF. Written as DNA, the CDR3 is TGTGCCTGGAGTAGAAACAGAGGGGTGTCTGGCAATCAGCCCCAGCATTTT.

CDR3 sequence (DNA): TGCAGCGTTGACGGGGGGAACACTGAAGCTTTCTTT. Translated: CSVDGGNTEAFF. The J gene is TRBJ1-1, the V gene TRBV29-1, with D perhaps matching TRBD1 (5 bases). Germline V gives CDR1 SQVTM, CDR2 ANQGSEA. Trimming left V 3 bases short and J 1 base short, with 6 bases between. This CDR3 has 12 residues.

This chain connects TRBV29-1 to TRBJ1-2; D gene unclear. Germline V gene sequence: CDR1 SQVTM, CDR2 ANQGSEA. This CDR3 spans 14 amino acids. The germline V and J ends were trimmed by 4 bases and 3 bases, with 15 bases remaining between them. The CDR3: CSVAPRVSDYGYTF. CDR3 coding DNA: TGCAGCGTTGCCCCGCGGGTTTCGGACTATGGCTACACCTTC.

J is TRBJ1-4 and V is TRBV29-1, with D possibly TRBD1 on 5 matching bases. Germline loops: CDR1 SQVTM, CDR2 ANQGSEA. Trimming cost V 7 bases and J 3 bases, with 9 bases left between them. This CDR3 has 12 residues. CDR3 amino acids: CSATVSNEKLFF. The CDR3 nucleotides read TGCAGCGCGACAGTTTCTAATGAAAAACTGTTTTTT.

The V call is TRBV30, the J call TRBJ1-6; possible D gene TRBD1, 6 bases. CDR1 and CDR2 (germline): GTSNPN, SVGIG (reference sequence). The CDR3 is 14 amino acids. V lost 4 bases to trimming and J lost 7 bases, with 14 bases between them. Here the CDR3 DNA reads TGTGCCTGGATGCGAGGGGGAGAGAATTCACCCCTCCACTTT. The encoded protein is CAWMRGGENSPLHF.

The V and J genes are TRBV29-1 and TRBJ2-3; 8 positions match TRBD2. The junction had 10 bases not matched to a gene; V was cut back by 5 bases and J by 6 bases. There are 14 residues in the CDR3. Per germline, CDR1 SQVTM and CDR2 ANQGSEA. The chain's CDR3 is CSVRDRGGGDTQYF. The CDR3 DNA sequence: TGCAGCGTTCGGGACCGGGGGGGCGGTGATACGCAGTATTTT.

V is TRBV7-9 and J is TRBJ2-1; D gene uncertain. The CDR3 has 14 residues. Germline V gives CDR1 SEHNR, CDR2 FQNEAQ (reference sequence). Trimming shortened V by 2 bases and J by 4 bases, and 9 bases separated the two germline ends. The CDR3 DNA reads TGTGCCAGCAGCTTATCTAGTCCTTACAATGAGCAGTTCTTC. Translation gives CASSLSSPYNEQFF.

This clone was detected many times. The rearrangement links TRBV29-1 to TRBJ2-6; D might be TRBD1 (5 bases). Germline lookup yields CDR1 SQVTM and CDR2 ANQGSEA. CDR3 size: 13 residues. V lost 6 bases and J 4 bases, leaving 10 bases between the germline ends. This CDR3 reads CSVDSIGANVLTF. DNA of the CDR3: TGCAGCGTCGACAGTATAGGGGCCAACGTCCTGACTTTC.

This clone was observed a handful of times. The chain uses TRBV7-9 and TRBJ2-3, with D unclear. CDR3 size: 12 residues. Trimming stripped 5 bases from V and 6 bases from J, with 9 bases between. The germline gives CDR1 SEHNR, CDR2 FQNEAQ (reference sequence). In nucleotides, the CDR3 is TGTGCCAGCAGCCGAGTGACGGATACGCAGTATTTT. This codes for CASSRVTDTQYF.

This clone was seen once. At the DNA level, this CDR3 is encoded by other sequences in the same sample as well. V is TRBV18 and J is TRBJ2-5, with D possibly being TRBD1 (6 bases). CDR3 length: 13 residues. Trimming removed 3 bases at V and 2 bases at J, with 7 bases between. Germline loops: CDR1 KGHSH, CDR2 LQKENI. The CDR3 loop reads CASSPGQQETQYF. The CDR3 nucleotides read TGTGCCAGCTCACCCGGACAGCAAGAGACCCAGTACTTC.

There are a few counts of this clone. The rearrangement links TRBV6-5 to TRBJ1-4; 7 positions match TRBD1. Per germline, CDR1 MNHEY and CDR2 SVGAGI. J was trimmed by 10 bases and V by 3 bases; bases with no gene match: 5. There are 13 residues in the CDR3. For the CDR3, the DNA is TGTGCCAGCAGTTATCAGGGACAGCCAAAACTGTTTTTT. This translates into CASSYQGQPKLFF.

The chain joins TRBV4-1 to TRBJ2-3, with 7 bases identical to TRBD2. Germline trimming cut 2 bases from V and 2 bases from J; bases unmatched to any gene: 16. CDR1 MGHRA and CDR2 YSYEKL come from the germline V gene. The CDR3 sequence is 19 residues long. The CDR3 loop reads CASSQSSLRLRGFTDTQYF. CDR3 coding DNA: TGCGCCAGCAGCCAATCATCCTTACGCCTGCGGGGGTTCACAGATACGCAGTATTTT.

This sequence joins TRBV29-1 and TRBJ1-2; D is perhaps TRBD1 (5 bases). The CDR3 contains 13 residues. Per the germline V gene, CDR1 is SQVTM and CDR2 is ANQGSEA. The V end lost 7 bases, the J end lost 5 bases, and 17 bases lay between the germline ends. The DNA of the CDR3 is TGCAGCGACCGACCCAGGGTTGGGTATGGCTACACCTTC. Translating it yields CSDRPRVGYGYTF.

This clone was seen just once. The J gene is TRBJ2-5, the V gene TRBV13, with TRBD1 matching over 7 bases. CDR3 length equals 14 residues. Germline V lookup: CDR1 PRHDT, CDR2 FYEKMQ (reference sequence). The J segment lost 3 bases and the V segment lost 5 bases, leaving 6 bases of the junction unmatched. In nucleotides, the CDR3 is TGTGCCAGCAGCCAACAGGGGTGGGAAGAGACCCAGTACTTC. The encoded protein is CASSQQGWEETQYF. The full variable domain, completed using reference TRBV13 and TRBJ2-5, is AAGVIQSPRHLIKEKRETATLKCYPIPRHDTVYWYQQGPGQDPQFLISFYEKMQSDKGSIPDRFSAQQFSDYHSELNMSSLELGDSALYFCASSQQGWEETQYFGPGTRLLVL.